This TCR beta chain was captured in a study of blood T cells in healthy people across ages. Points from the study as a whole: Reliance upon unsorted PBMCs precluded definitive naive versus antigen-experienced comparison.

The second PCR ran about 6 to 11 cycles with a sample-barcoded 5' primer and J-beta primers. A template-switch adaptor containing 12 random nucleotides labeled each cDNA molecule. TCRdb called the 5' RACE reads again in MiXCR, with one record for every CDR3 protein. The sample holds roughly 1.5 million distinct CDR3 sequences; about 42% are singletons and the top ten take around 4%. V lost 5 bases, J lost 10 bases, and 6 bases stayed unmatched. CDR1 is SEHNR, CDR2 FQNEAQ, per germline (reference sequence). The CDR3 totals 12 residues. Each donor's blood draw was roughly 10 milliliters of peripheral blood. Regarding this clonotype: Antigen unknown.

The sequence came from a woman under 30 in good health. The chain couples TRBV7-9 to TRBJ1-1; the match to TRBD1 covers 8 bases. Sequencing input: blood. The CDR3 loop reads CASSHTGGSAFF. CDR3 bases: TGTGCCAGCAGCCACACAGGGGGGTCAGCTTTCTTT. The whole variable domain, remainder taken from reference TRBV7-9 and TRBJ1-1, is DTGVSQNPRHKITKRGQNVTFRCDPISEHNRLYWYRQTLGQGPEFLTYFQNEAQLEKSRLLSDRFSAERPKGSFSTLEIQRTEQGDSAMYLCASSHTGGSAFFGQGTRLTVV.